This T cell receptor (beta chain) was identified in a study of regulatory T cells in long-lasting Graves disease. J was trimmed by 10 bases and V by 4 bases; bases with no gene match: 13. The CDR3 consists of 15 residues. Germline V CDR1 and CDR2: SNHLY, FYNNEI. In building TCR beta libraries, iRepertoire HTBI primers were used together with Arm-PCR of CDR3 regions. MiXCR was run by TCRdb on the multiplex PCR reads, yielding one entry per CDR3 protein. The sample yields hundreds of thousands of distinct CDR3 sequences, about 15% seen once. The time point denotes: newly diagnosed GD, antithyroid drugs for less than 3 months. From RNA extracted from PBMCs, the TCR library was made. This clonotype was counted many times. This sample was shared with a second study, whose subject was T cells in Graves' hyperthyroidism and ophthalmopathy.

The gene calls are TRBV2 and TRBJ2-1, with 7 bases matching TRBD2. Sequenced here: peripheral blood mononuclear cells (PBMCs), sampled at new diagnosis, from a patient treated with antithyroid drugs. The clonotype was recovered from a woman in her twenties or thirties with Graves disease. CDR3 sequence (DNA): TGTGCCAGCAGTGCAACGGGAGGCGGACCAGGCGAGCAGTTCTTC. Translation: CASSATGGGPGEQFF.